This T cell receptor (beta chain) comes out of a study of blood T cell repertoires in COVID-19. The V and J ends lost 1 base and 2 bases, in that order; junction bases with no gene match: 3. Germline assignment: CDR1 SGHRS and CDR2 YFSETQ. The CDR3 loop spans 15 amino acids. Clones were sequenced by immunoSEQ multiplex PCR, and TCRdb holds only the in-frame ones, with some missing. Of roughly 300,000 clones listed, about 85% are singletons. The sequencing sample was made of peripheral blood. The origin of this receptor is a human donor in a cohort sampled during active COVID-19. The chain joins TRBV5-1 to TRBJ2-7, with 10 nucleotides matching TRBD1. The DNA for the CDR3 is TGCGCCAGCAGCTTGACGGGACAGGGGACCTACGAGCAGTACTTC. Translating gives CASSLTGQGTYEQYF.